These 17 T cell receptor beta chains came from one sample sequenced in a study of blood T cell repertoires in COVID-19 (dated by TCRdb to 2020 to 2021). Libraries were built with the immunoSEQ multiplex PCR assay. This is the immuneACCESS table as TCRdb keeps it, with only in-frame sequences that have V and J called. A part of the clones is gone; compared with another copy, unresolved V genes explain less than half, and the rest is unexplained. The sample table records under 100,000 clones; over 80% of these occur just once. The ten largest clones add up to roughly 3.2% of the sample. Sequences were obtained from peripheral blood. These receptors were taken from a man in his forties or fifties with acute or convalescent COVID-19.

The chain recombines TRBV11-2 with TRBJ2-1; perhaps TRBD2 as D (7 bases). Per the germline V gene, CDR1 is SGHAT and CDR2 is FQNNGV. V shed 4 bases and J shed 1 base, with 11 bases lying between them. The CDR3 spans 15 residues. The CDR3 region is CASSSEGGSYNEQFF. DNA for the CDR3: TGTGCCAGCAGCTCGGAGGGGGGGTCCTACAATGAGCAGTTCTTC.

This clone was seen more than once but under ten times. The chain recombines TRBV5-4 with TRBJ2-2, with a weak D call TRBD1 (5 bases). The length of the CDR3 is 15 residues. Germline CDR1 is SGHNT and CDR2 is YYREEE (reference sequence). Trimming left V 4 bases short and J 5 bases short, with 15 bases between. The CDR3 bases are TGTGCCAGCAGCGTCCAGGGTATTGGGACCGGGGAGCTGTTTTTT. This sequence encodes CASSVQGIGTGELFF.

The chain has TRBV28 and TRBJ1-5; 7 nucleotides match TRBD1. Losses at the gene ends were 7 bases for V and 0 bases for J; bases not matched to a gene: 15. Germline values: CDR1 MDHEN, CDR2 SYDVKM. This CDR3 region has 18 residues. DNA for the CDR3: TGTGCCAGCACCTGGTCCGGGACAGCTTCCTATAGCAATCAGCCCCAGCATTTT. It yields the protein CASTWSGTASYSNQPQHF.

The genes are TRBV5-5 and TRBJ2-3; D ambiguous. The CDR3 runs 15 residues. V was clipped by 4 bases and J by 2 bases, with 14 bases between them. The germline V gene has CDR1 SGHKS and CDR2 YYEKEE (reference sequence). The CDR3 protein is CASSPGGRTTDTQYF. The DNA for the CDR3 is TGTGCCAGCAGCCCAGGTGGCAGAACCACAGATACGCAGTATTTT.

The chain is built from TRBV6-5 and TRBJ2-2; D ambiguous. Between the trimmed V and J ends, which lost 11 bases and 4 bases, there was a span of 11 bases. CDR1 is MNHEY and CDR2 is SVGAGI in the germline V gene. This CDR3 has 12 residues. This CDR3 reads CASSSGTGELFF. DNA for the CDR3: TGTGCCTCCTCCTCGGGCACCGGGGAGCTGTTTTTT.

This rearrangement joins TRBV3-1 (or the pseudogene TRBV3-2) to TRBJ2-1; 7 bases map to TRBD1. V was pared by 1 base and J by 5 bases, with 5 bases of the junction left unmatched. The CDR3 has 15 amino acids. Germline V gene lookup returns CDR1 LGHDT and CDR2 YNNKEL (reference sequence). The CDR3 loop is CASSQGGGSDNEQFF. CDR3 nucleotides: TGTGCCAGCAGCCAAGGAGGGGGCAGCGACAATGAGCAGTTCTTC.

The chain uses TRBV15 and TRBJ2-7; maybe TRBD2 (6 bases). V gave up 1 base and J gave up 8 bases, with 15 bases separating them. CDR3 size: 14 residues. Germline CDR1 is LNHNV and CDR2 is YYDKDF (reference sequence). The CDR3 sequence is CATSRGDGGGKQYF. The CDR3 nucleotides are TGTGCCACCAGCAGAGGGGATGGGGGAGGCAAGCAGTACTTC.

V gene TRBV20-1 combines with J gene TRBJ2-5; 10 nucleotides align to TRBD2. Germline V gene data show CDR1 as DFQATT and CDR2 as SNEGSKA (reference sequence). The V segment lost 3 bases and the J segment 4 bases; nucleotides outside the gene matches: 8. The CDR3 contains 15 residues. CDR3 loop: CSASIGAGGRETQYF. In DNA, the CDR3 is TGCAGTGCTAGTATAGGAGCGGGAGGGCGAGAGACCCAGTACTTC.

The chain has TRBV2 and TRBJ1-3; D ambiguous. This CDR3 contains 15 residues. Between the trimmed V and J ends, which lost 2 bases and 0 bases, there was a span of 8 bases. The germline V gene encodes CDR1 SNHLY and CDR2 FYNNEI. This chain's CDR3 is CASSERFGSGNTIYF. The CDR3 DNA reads TGTGCCAGCAGTGAACGATTCGGCTCTGGAAACACCATATATTTT.

V gene TRBV6-5 combines with J gene TRBJ1-2; D perhaps matches TRBD1 (6 bases). The CDR3 spans 13 residues. Trimming removed 2 bases from V and 6 bases from J, with 10 bases in between. The germline V gene encodes CDR1 MNHEY and CDR2 SVGAGI. For the CDR3, the DNA is TGTGCCAGCAGTTACGGGAACAGGGATGGCTACACCTTC. It codes for CASSYGNRDGYTF.

The CDR3 DNA reads TGTGCCTGGAGTTTACAGGGCACTGAAGCTTTCTTT. Its protein product is CAWSLQGTEAFF. The chain employs TRBV30 and TRBJ1-1, with D perhaps TRBD1 (6 bases). CDR1 and CDR2 (germline): GTSNPN, SVGIG (reference sequence). The CDR3 is 12 residues long. V lost 2 bases to trimming and J lost 4 bases, with 8 bases between them.

This chain joins TRBV5-1 and TRBJ1-1, with TRBD1 identical over 9 bases. Germline trimming cut 6 bases from V and 4 bases from J; bases unmatched to any gene: 7. Germline-derived CDR1 and CDR2 are SGHRS and YFSETQ. The CDR3 has 14 amino acids. Here the CDR3 reads CASTYRQGGTEAFF. DNA of the CDR3: TGCGCCAGCACCTACCGACAGGGGGGCACTGAAGCTTTCTTT.

J is TRBJ2-1 and V is TRBV10-3, with 8 bases lining up with TRBD1. This CDR3 is 12 amino acids long. Per the germline V gene, CDR1 is ENHRY and CDR2 is SYGVKD. Trimming took 10 bases from V and 9 from J; bases not matched to a gene: 8. The CDR3 spells CASWTGTGEQFF. The CDR3 DNA follows: TGTGCCAGTTGGACAGGGACTGGTGAGCAGTTCTTC.

The rearrangement uses TRBV15 and TRBJ2-2; a possible D gene is TRBD1 (5 bases). The CDR3 sequence is 14 residues long. Germline values: CDR1 LNHNV, CDR2 YYDKDF (reference sequence). V shed 5 bases and J shed 0 bases, with 7 bases lying between them. The CDR3 protein is CATSVGANTGELFF. CDR3 sequence (DNA): TGTGCCACCAGCGTAGGGGCGAACACCGGGGAGCTGTTTTTT.

The chain couples TRBV21-1 to TRBJ1-5; the D call in the table, TRBD1, was not verified against the DNA. TRBV21-1 is reported as a pseudogene. This CDR3 has 14 residues. CDR3 in DNA: TGTGCCAGCAGGGGACAGGGGTCGTGTCAGCCCCAGCATTTT. This translates into CASRGQGSCQPQHF.

In regard to this clone: Its ends do not fully match the called genes, so a read error is possible. The chain combines TRBV6-2 or TRBV6-3 with TRBJ1-3; D possibly corresponds to TRBD1 (5 bases). The CDR3 is 15 amino acids. Germline V lookup: CDR1 MNHEY, CDR2 SVGEGT. The CDR3 DNA reads TGTGCCAGCAGTTACTCCACCGACGGGGGAAGCACCATATATTTT. Translation gives CASSYSTDGGSTIYF.

The CDR3 sequence is CASSTGPNSPLHF. In DNA form, the CDR3 reads TGTGCCAGCAGCACAGGTCCCAATTCACCCCTCCACTTT. The chain employs TRBV7-2 and TRBJ1-6, with D possibly TRBD1 on 5 matching bases. The length of the CDR3 is 13 residues. Per the germline V gene, CDR1 is SGHTA and CDR2 is FQGNSA. V dropped 5 bases and J dropped 7 bases, with 9 bases sitting between them.